The 17 T cell receptor beta chains below all came from one sample that was sequenced in a study of blood T cell repertoires in COVID-19. TCRdb's copy holds only in-frame clones and misses some; the assay was immunoSEQ multiplex PCR. The data show approximately 100,000 clones, with approximately 83% seen just once and roughly 3% held by the top ten. Sequences were obtained from PBMCs or T cells enriched from blood (not recorded which). These receptors all come from a woman in her forties or fifties who had recovered from COVID-19.

The rearrangement joins TRBV7-8 to TRBJ1-2; D is perhaps TRBD1 (5 bases). The germline gives CDR1 SGHVS, CDR2 FQNEAQ. The CDR3 runs 15 residues. The V gene lost 1 base and the J gene lost 2 bases, with 11 bases spanning the gap. The CDR3 DNA reads TGTGCCAGCAGCTTAGATCCCCGGGGGAACTATGGCTACACCTTC. This encodes CASSLDPRGNYGYTF.

The chain has TRBV7-2 and TRBJ1-1, with TRBD1 as a possible D gene (5 bases). Per germline, CDR1 SGHTA and CDR2 FQGNSA. The CDR3 is 13 amino acids. Trimming pared 1 base from V and 4 bases from J, leaving 7 bases between. CDR3: CASSLEGFTEAFF. The CDR3 DNA reads as TGTGCCAGCAGCTTAGAGGGGTTCACTGAAGCTTTCTTT.

This chain connects TRBV10-3 to TRBJ1-2, with 7 bases matching TRBD1. Germline CDR1 is ENHRY and CDR2 is SYGVKD. The CDR3 sequence is 16 residues long. The V and J ends lost 11 bases and 4 bases, in that order; junction bases with no gene match: 19. CDR3 sequence reads: CAPGLDRVDRIYGYTF. The DNA of the CDR3 is TGTGCCCCGGGACTCGACAGGGTTGACCGAATCTATGGCTACACCTTC.

The chain joins TRBV29-1 to TRBJ2-7; 9 bases fit TRBD2. The CDR3 covers 15 residues. Unmatched junction bases numbered 10, after V lost 6 bases and J lost 1 base. Germline V gene sequence: CDR1 SQVTM, CDR2 ANQGSEA. The CDR3 reads CSVCNLAGRSYEQYF. DNA of the CDR3: TGCAGCGTCTGTAACCTAGCGGGAAGGTCCTACGAGCAGTACTTC.

The genes are TRBV4-1 and TRBJ2-3, with D hard to call. Per the germline V gene, CDR1 is MGHRA and CDR2 is YSYEKL. This CDR3 contains 13 residues. V dropped 6 bases and J dropped 0 bases, with 7 bases sitting between them. CDR3 in amino acids: CASSATSTDTQYF. In DNA, the CDR3 is TGCGCCAGCAGTGCTACTAGCACAGATACGCAGTATTTT.

The CDR3 protein is CASRKPGLSNQPQHF. As DNA, the CDR3 is TGTGCCAGCAGAAAGCCGGGACTCAGCAATCAGCCCCAGCATTTT. The rearrangement joins TRBV28 to TRBJ1-5; a weak D match, TRBD1 (5 bases). There are 15 residues in the CDR3. Trimming left V 6 bases short and J 1 base short, with 13 bases between. CDR1 MDHEN and CDR2 SYDVKM come from the germline V gene. Variable domain in full (rest from reference TRBV28 and TRBJ1-5): DVKVTQSSRYLVKRTGEKVFLECVQDMDHENMFWYRQDPGLGLRLIYFSYDVKMKEKGDIPEGYSVSREKKERFSLILESASTNQTSMYLCASRKPGLSNQPQHFGDGTRLSIL.

The CDR3 region has the DNA TGTGCCAGCAGCTTAGGGGCCGTTAAAGAGACCCAGTACTTC. This translates into CASSLGAVKETQYF. This chain uses TRBV13 with TRBJ2-5; the D is unclear. Between the trimmed V and J ends, which lost 0 bases and 3 bases, there was a span of 8 bases. CDR1 and CDR2 (germline): PRHDT, FYEKMQ (reference sequence). CDR3 length: 14 residues.

This clone was seen once. The CDR3, as DNA: TGCGCCAGCAGCCAAGGGGACAGCTCCTACGAGCAGTACTTC. This gives the protein CASSQGDSSYEQYF. J is TRBJ2-7 and V is TRBV4-1, with 7 bases aligning to TRBD1. This CDR3 has 14 residues. V trimming: 1 base; J trimming: 0 bases; junction bases outside the gene matches: 0. The V gene's germline CDR1 is MGHRA and CDR2 YSYEKL.

The sample holds a few counts of this clone. The rearrangement uses TRBV28 and TRBJ2-1; no reliable D call. The CDR3 covers 12 residues. In germline, CDR1 is MDHEN, CDR2 SYDVKM. The germline V and J ends were trimmed by 4 bases and 5 bases, with 6 bases remaining between them. The CDR3: CASSYGHNEQFF. CDR3 in DNA: TGTGCCAGCAGTTATGGCCACAATGAGCAGTTCTTC.

The V call is TRBV6-7, the J call TRBJ1-2; possibly TRBD1 for D (5 bases). TRBV6-7 is recorded as an ORF, its role being uncertain. This CDR3 has 14 amino acids. Trimming took off 5 bases at V and 1 base at J, with 11 bases between the two ends. In nucleotides, the CDR3 is TGTGCCAGCAGTACCACGGGGGATAACTATGGCTACACCTTC. It yields the protein CASSTTGDNYGYTF.

The chain joins TRBV19 to TRBJ1-2; 9 bases align to TRBD1. The CDR3 extends over 13 amino acids. CDR1 LNHDA and CDR2 SQIVND come from the germline V gene (reference sequence). V was pared by 5 bases and J by 8 bases, with 6 bases of the junction left unmatched. The chain's CDR3 is CASSPGTGSGYTF. CDR3 nucleotide sequence: TGTGCCAGTAGTCCTGGGACAGGGAGCGGCTACACCTTC. The complete variable domain, with remaining parts taken from reference TRBV19 and TRBJ1-2, reads DGGITQSPKYLFRKEGQNVTLSCEQNLNHDAMYWYRQDPGQGLRLIYYSQIVNDFQKGDIAEGYSVSREKKESFPLTVTSAQKNPTAFYLCASSPGTGSGYTFGSGTRLTVV.

The chain links TRBV2 to TRBJ2-6, with D perhaps TRBD1 (6 bases). V was clipped by 10 bases and J by 0 bases, with 19 bases between them. The CDR3 sequence is 17 residues long. Per germline, CDR1 SNHLY and CDR2 FYNNEI. The CDR3 is CAIRGQNPVSGANVLTF. The CDR3 nucleotides are TGTGCCATCCGAGGACAGAATCCAGTCTCTGGGGCCAACGTCCTGACTTTC.

The chain has TRBV9 and TRBJ1-1; D unresolved. V shed 0 bases and J shed 0 bases, with 6 bases lying between them. The CDR3 has 14 residues. Looked up from germline, CDR1 is SGDLS and CDR2 is YYNGEE. CDR3 coding DNA: TGTGCCAGCAGCGTAGGGCCCATGAACACTGAAGCTTTCTTT. It specifies CASSVGPMNTEAFF.

The rearrangement joins TRBV6-5 to TRBJ2-1; D might be TRBD1 (6 bases). Germline-derived CDR1 and CDR2 are MNHEY and SVGAGI. Between the trimmed V and J ends, which lost 5 bases and 12 bases, there was a span of 17 bases. The CDR3 is 13 amino acids. The CDR3 region is CASSLQGPLGQFF. CDR3 DNA: TGTGCCAGCAGTCTTCAGGGGCCGCTCGGGCAGTTCTTC.

V is TRBV27 and J is TRBJ2-1, with a possible D match to TRBD2 (6 bases). Between the trimmed V and J ends, which lost 4 bases and 6 bases, there was a span of 16 bases. This CDR3 comprises 15 residues. From germline, CDR1 is MNHEY and CDR2 SMNVEV (reference sequence). CDR3 bases: TGTGCCAGCAGTTCCCCCCGGGACTTCTCCAATGAGCAGTTCTTC. Its translation: CASSSPRDFSNEQFF.

This sequence joins TRBV9 and TRBJ2-7; D may be TRBD1 (7 bases). Germline loops: CDR1 SGDLS, CDR2 YYNGEE. Trimming took off 4 bases at V and 3 bases at J, with 29 bases between the two ends. This CDR3 contains 19 residues. In DNA, the CDR3 is TGTGCCAGCAGCCCAGGGGGTGGGGGACTCTCCCGTGGATACTACGAGCAGTACTTC. Protein: CASSPGGGGLSRGYYEQYF.

The V call is TRBV3-1 (or the pseudogene TRBV3-2), the J call TRBJ1-4, with 7 bases fitting TRBD1. Germline trimming cut 4 bases from V and 8 bases from J; bases unmatched to any gene: 4. From germline, CDR1 is LGHDT and CDR2 YNNKEL (reference sequence). The CDR3 covers 13 residues. In DNA form, the CDR3 reads TGTGCCAGCAGCCGCCAGGGGGGCGAAAAACTGTTTTTT. Translated: CASSRQGGEKLFF.